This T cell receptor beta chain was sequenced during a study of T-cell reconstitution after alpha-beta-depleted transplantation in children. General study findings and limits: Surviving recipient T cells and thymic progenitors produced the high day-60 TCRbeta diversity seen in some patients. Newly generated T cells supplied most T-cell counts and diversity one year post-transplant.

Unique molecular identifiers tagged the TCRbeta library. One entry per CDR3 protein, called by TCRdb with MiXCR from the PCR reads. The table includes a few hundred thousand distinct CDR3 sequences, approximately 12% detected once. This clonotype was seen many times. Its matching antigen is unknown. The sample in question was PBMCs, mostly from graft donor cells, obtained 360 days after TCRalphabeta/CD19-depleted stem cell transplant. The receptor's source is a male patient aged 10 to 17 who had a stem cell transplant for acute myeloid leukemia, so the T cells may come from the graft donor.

CDR3 residues: CASSTGAARTYEQYF. The DNA for the CDR3 is TGTGCCAGCAGCACCGGGGCAGCCCGCACCTACGAGCAGTACTTC. The chain is built from TRBV7-8 and TRBJ2-7; the D call may be TRBD1 or TRBD2 (5 bases each). The CDR3 contains 15 residues. Germline-derived CDR1 and CDR2 are SGHVS and FQNEAQ. Trimming took off 5 bases at V and 2 bases at J, with 16 bases between the two ends.